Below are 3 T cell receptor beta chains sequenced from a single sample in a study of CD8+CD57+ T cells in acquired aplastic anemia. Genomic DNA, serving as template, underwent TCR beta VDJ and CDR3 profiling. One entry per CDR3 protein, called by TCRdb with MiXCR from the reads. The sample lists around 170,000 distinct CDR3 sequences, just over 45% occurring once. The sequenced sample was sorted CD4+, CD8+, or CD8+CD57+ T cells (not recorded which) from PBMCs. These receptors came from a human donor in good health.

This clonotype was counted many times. CDR3 nucleotide sequence: TGTGCCAGCAGTGTCGGTGTGGGTGCTGGAAACACCATATATTTT. This gives the protein CASSVGVGAGNTIYF. The chain links TRBV6-1 to TRBJ1-3; D remains ambiguous. Germline V gives CDR1 MNHNS, CDR2 SASEGT. Trimming removed 4 bases from V and 2 bases from J, with 12 bases in between. This CDR3 region has 15 residues.

The CDR3 region has the DNA TGTGCCAGCAGCCAGACGGGTAACTCCTACAATGAGCAGTTCTTC. Translation: CASSQTGNSYNEQFF. V gene TRBV3-1 combines with J gene TRBJ2-1; D unclear. Germline V gene lookup returns CDR1 LGHDT and CDR2 YNNKEL (reference sequence). The CDR3 covers 15 residues. V was pared by 3 bases and J by 0 bases, with 9 bases between.

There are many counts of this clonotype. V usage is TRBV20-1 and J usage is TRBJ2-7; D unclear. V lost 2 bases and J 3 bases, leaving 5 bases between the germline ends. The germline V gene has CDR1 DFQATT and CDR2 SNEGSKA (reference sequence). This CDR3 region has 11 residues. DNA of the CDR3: TGCAGTGCTAGATTAGTCTACGAGCAGTACTTC. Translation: CSARLVYEQYF.